This is a list of T cell receptor beta chains from one sample in a study of CD8 T cells in ankylosing spondylitis. TCRdb redid the calling of the 5' RACE reads with MiXCR, one entry per CDR3 protein. The sample has over 700,000 distinct CDR3 sequences, around 19% seen once. The sequencing sample was made of blood, either unsorted or a sorted T cell fraction (not recorded which). The receptors shown here come from a male donor with ankylosing spondylitis. Both conserved end residues are part of each CDR3. Fields, in order: V gene, clone size, J gene, D gene, CDR3 DNA, CDR3 protein. The D gene is left open where the match is weak. Clone size is given for some rows only: seen once, a few or many times, or a class if the clone is expanded.

TRBV9	few	TRBJ2-2	.	TGTGCCAGCAGCGCCACCCCGGGACCCGTGGGCACCGGGGAGCTGTTTTTT	CASSATPGPVGTGELFF
TRBV28	many	TRBJ2-1	.	TGTGCCAGCAGTGGACTGTACAATGAGCAGTTCTTC	CASSGLYNEQFF
TRBV12-3/TRBV12-4	.	TRBJ2-1	TRBD2	TGTGCCAGCAATATTGCCAGCGGGAGGGCCAAAGCTGAGCAGTTCTTC	CASNIASGRAKAEQFF
TRBV27	.	TRBJ2-3	.	TGTGCCAGCAGGAACGACAGGGAGGGCACAGATACGCAGTATTTT	CASRNDREGTDTQYF
TRBV4-1	few	TRBJ2-7	TRBD1	TGCGCCAGCAGCCAAGAACAGGCGACAGGGAACTACGAGCAGTACTTC	CASSQEQATGNYEQYF
TRBV5-1	few	TRBJ1-4	.	TGCGCCAGCAGCCCGGGGACACCAACTAATGAAAAACTGTTTTTT	CASSPGTPTNEKLFF
TRBV6-5	.	TRBJ2-7	TRBD2	TGTGCCAGCAGTTACTCGAGTGGGCTAGCGGGTTCCTACGAGCAGTACTTC	CASSYSSGLAGSYEQYF
TRBV7-9	few	TRBJ2-3	.	TGTGCCAGCAGCTTTCTAGTACTCATGTCAGATACGCAGTATTTT	CASSFLVLMSDTQYF
TRBV18	once	TRBJ2-7	.	TGTGCCAGCTCACCGGGCAGCCACAACTCCTACGAGCAGTACTTC	CASSPGSHNSYEQYF
TRBV7-2	.	TRBJ2-7	.	TGTGCCAGCAGCTTAGCGTTGCAGAATGCGCAGTACTTC	CASSLALQNAQYF
TRBV27	few	TRBJ2-7	.	TGTGCCAGCAGTTTACTCCCGGACACCTACGAGCAGTACTTC	CASSLLPDTYEQYF
TRBV6-1	many	TRBJ1-6	TRBD1	TGTGCCAGCAGTCGGGACAGGGCACGTTCACCCCTCCACTTT	CASSRDRARSPLHF
TRBV4-1	few	TRBJ2-1	.	TGCGCCAGCAGCCTCGGTGGCGGGCTCGACCACAATGAGCAGTTCTTC	CASSLGGGLDHNEQFF
TRBV20-1	few	TRBJ2-7	.	TGCAGTGCTAAATATCCGGGGGCCTACGAGCAGTACTTC	CSAKYPGAYEQYF
TRBV12-3/TRBV12-4	.	TRBJ1-6	.	TGTGCCAGCAGTTTAGCGCAACCGTGGGTGGGCTCACCCCTCCACTTT	CASSLAQPWVGSPLHF
TRBV9	.	TRBJ2-1	.	TGTGCCAGCAGCCCAGAAAGGTATGGTGAGCAGTTCTTC	CASSPERYGEQFF